The 15 T cell receptor beta chains listed next were all sequenced from one sample in a study of blood T cell repertoires in COVID-19. Using immunoSEQ multiplex PCR, the repertoire was profiled, and TCRdb retains in-frame clones only, with some absent. The table lists some 220,000 clones, approximately 84% of them singletons. Source material: peripheral blood. These receptors originate from a man aged 50 to 60 with acute or convalescent COVID-19.

The chain combines TRBV19 with TRBJ1-5; D may be TRBD1 (5 bases). CDR1 and CDR2 (germline): LNHDA, SQIVND (reference sequence). The V and J ends lost 10 bases and 0 bases respectively, with 22 bases between them. This CDR3 has 17 residues. For the CDR3, the DNA is TGTGCCACCCAGACCCCCCGATGGGGCGGTAGCAATCAGCCCCAGCATTTT. Its protein is CATQTPRWGGSNQPQHF. The whole variable domain, remainder taken from reference TRBV19 and TRBJ1-5, is DGGITQSPKYLFRKEGQNVTLSCEQNLNHDAMYWYRQDPGQGLRLIYYSQIVNDFQKGDIAEGYSVSREKKESFPLTVTSAQKNPTAFYLCATQTPRWGGSNQPQHFGDGTRLSIL.

This clone was counted a single time. This chain connects TRBV5-4 to TRBJ2-1, with TRBD2 matching over 7 bases. Germline values: CDR1 SGHNT, CDR2 YYREEE (reference sequence). Trimming at V came to 4 bases and at J to 0 bases, leaving 7 bases not matched to a gene. The CDR3 is 16 amino acids. This CDR3 reads CASSPTGGSSYNEQFF. CDR3 nucleotide sequence: TGTGCCAGCAGCCCCACGGGCGGGAGCTCCTACAATGAGCAGTTCTTC.

V and J are TRBV27 and TRBJ1-3; maybe TRBD1 (6 bases). This CDR3 spans 14 amino acids. Germline CDR1 MNHEY, CDR2 SMNVEV (reference sequence). With 5 bases removed from V and 2 bases from J, the gap between germline ends came to 10 bases. The CDR3 nucleotides read TGTGCCAGCAGTCTACGACAGGCTGGAAACACCATATATTTT. It translates to CASSLRQAGNTIYF.

V is TRBV15 and J is TRBJ2-2; 8 nucleotides agree with TRBD1. This CDR3 contains 18 residues. Losses at the gene ends were 4 bases for V and 1 base for J; bases not matched to a gene: 11. CDR1 LNHNV and CDR2 YYDKDF come from the germline V gene (reference sequence). This CDR3 is CATSTESPGQGNTGELFF. The CDR3 coding sequence is TGTGCCACCAGCACAGAATCCCCCGGACAGGGGAACACCGGGGAGCTGTTTTTT.

The chain carries TRBV4-2 and TRBJ2-3; tentative D call: TRBD2 (5 bases). Germline V CDR1 and CDR2: LGHNA, YNFKEQ. The germline V and J ends were trimmed by 1 base and 3 bases, with 11 bases remaining between them. The CDR3 spans 15 residues. This CDR3 is CASSQVGPGTDTQYF. The CDR3 DNA follows: TGTGCCAGCAGCCAAGTAGGGCCGGGGACAGATACGCAGTATTTT.

At least ten counts were recorded for this clone. The genes are TRBV20-1 and TRBJ2-5, with a possible D match to TRBD2 (6 bases). The CDR3 has 15 residues. Trimming took 3 bases from V and 2 from J, leaving 16 bases between them. Germline CDR1 and CDR2: DFQATT and SNEGSKA (reference sequence). The CDR3 region is CSASWGGTSQETQYF. The CDR3 coding sequence is TGCAGTGCTAGTTGGGGCGGGACCTCTCAAGAGACCCAGTACTTC.

The rearrangement links TRBV5-1 to TRBJ2-7; the match to TRBD1 covers 8 bases. The J segment lost 6 bases and the V segment lost 7 bases, leaving 9 bases of the junction unmatched. The CDR3 is 13 amino acids. Germline loops: CDR1 SGHRS, CDR2 YFSETQ. Written as DNA, the CDR3 is TGCGCCAGCGGAGGGATAGACAGGGGCGAGCAGTACTTC. Translation gives CASGGIDRGEQYF.

The chain combines TRBV28 with TRBJ1-3; possibly TRBD1 for D (6 bases). Trimming pared 8 bases from V and 4 bases from J, leaving 12 bases between. This CDR3 spans 13 amino acids. Looked up from germline, CDR1 is MDHEN and CDR2 is SYDVKM. CDR3 region: CASLQTGGNTIYF. The CDR3 DNA is TGTGCCAGCCTACAGACAGGCGGAAACACCATATATTTT.

V is TRBV11-2 and J is TRBJ1-1; D might be TRBD1 (6 bases). V lost 6 bases, J lost 4 bases, and 15 bases lay in between. Per germline, CDR1 SGHAT and CDR2 FQNNGV. The CDR3 loop spans 14 amino acids. The CDR3 sequence: CASSGEYRATEAFF. The CDR3, as DNA: TGTGCCAGCAGTGGGGAGTACAGGGCCACTGAAGCTTTCTTT.

This chain links TRBV12-5 with TRBJ1-1; D remains unclear. The CDR3 is made up of 14 amino acids. V was cut by 7 bases and J by 1 base, with 13 bases left in between. The V gene's germline CDR1 is LGHNT and CDR2 FRNRAP. The CDR3: CASVSGGWNTEAFF. In nucleotides, the CDR3 is TGTGCTAGTGTTTCAGGAGGTTGGAACACTGAAGCTTTCTTT. Using reference TRBV12-5 and TRBJ1-1 for the parts outside the CDR3, the full variable domain is DARVTQTPRHKVTEMGQEVTMRCQPILGHNTVFWYRQTMMQGLELLAYFRNRAPLDDSGMPKDRFSAEMPDATLATLKIQPSEPRDSAVYFCASVSGGWNTEAFFGQGTRLTVV.

The chain uses TRBV15 and TRBJ1-1, with D hard to call. Germline V gives CDR1 LNHNV, CDR2 YYDKDF (reference sequence). V lost 5 bases, J lost 5 bases, and 12 bases lay in between. There are 13 residues in the CDR3. As DNA, the CDR3 is TGTGCCACCAGCTCCAAGTGGGAGACTGAAGCTTTCTTT. Its protein is CATSSKWETEAFF.

The J gene is TRBJ2-2, the V gene TRBV5-1, with TRBD1 as a possible D gene (5 bases). The CDR3 is 15 residues long. Germline values: CDR1 SGHRS, CDR2 YFSETQ. V dropped 0 bases and J dropped 5 bases, with 11 bases sitting between them. This CDR3 is CASSLDQGRTGELFF. The DNA for the CDR3 is TGCGCCAGCAGCTTGGATCAGGGTCGGACCGGGGAGCTGTTTTTT.

The rearrangement joins TRBV28 to TRBJ2-7; 10 bases fit TRBD2. This CDR3 is 14 amino acids long. After removal of 7 bases from V and 6 bases from J, the junction contained 9 bases not matched to a gene. Per the germline V gene, CDR1 is MDHEN and CDR2 is SYDVKM. Here the CDR3 DNA reads TGTGCCAGCACCACAGCACTAGCGGGAAGCGAGCAGTACTTC. This sequence encodes CASTTALAGSEQYF.

The chain carries TRBV6-5 and TRBJ2-7; 10 bases fit TRBD1. Looked up from germline, CDR1 is MNHEY and CDR2 is SVGAGI. Trimming cost V 8 bases and J 5 bases; bases outside gene matches: 12. The CDR3 has 15 amino acids. CDR3 amino acids: CASGKSGTGAHEQYF. Here the CDR3 DNA reads TGTGCCAGCGGCAAATCGGGGACAGGGGCCCACGAGCAGTACTTC.

V gene TRBV15 combines with J gene TRBJ2-2; 8 nucleotides align to TRBD1. The CDR3 loop spans 14 amino acids. Germline V gives CDR1 LNHNV, CDR2 YYDKDF (reference sequence). Losses at the gene ends were 2 bases for V and 7 bases for J; bases not matched to a gene: 3. In DNA form, the CDR3 reads TGTGCCACCAGCAGATGGACAGGGTTCGGGGAGCTGTTTTTT. It encodes CATSRWTGFGELFF. The full variable domain, rest sourced from reference TRBV15 and TRBJ2-2, is DAMVIQNPRYQVTQFGKPVTLSCSQTLNHNVMYWYQQKSSQAPKLLFHYYDKDFNNEADTPDNFQSRRPNTSFCFLDIRSPGLGDTAMYLCATSRWTGFGELFFGEGSRLTVL.